A single T cell receptor beta chain is shown here with its context. These data belong to a study of shared clonotypes between healthy human individuals. Naive CD8 cells lacked CD45RO, underwent positive selection for CCR7 and left out terminally differentiated effector memory CD45RA+ cells. The protocol was immunoSEQ multiplex PCR, while the TCRdb copy is restricted to in-frame clones and leaves out a portion. The table has some 2 million clones, about 95% seen once. From germline, CDR1 is SGHTS and CDR2 YDEGEE. This CDR3 contains 14 residues. V gave up 0 bases and J gave up 4 bases, with 11 bases separating them.

The clonotype comes from a young man in good health. The chain employs TRBV5-8 and TRBJ2-7; the D call may be TRBD1 or TRBD2 (6 bases each). The sequencing sample was made of naive CD8+ T cells sorted from blood. The DNA for the CDR3 is TGTGCCAGCAGCTTGGGGGGGGCTAGGTACGAGCAGTACTTC. It yields the protein CASSLGGARYEQYF.